This T cell receptor (beta chain) originates from a study of blood T cell dynamics during melanoma immunotherapy (dated by TCRdb to about 2020). For the study in its entirety: All patients had metastatic melanoma and were given first-line pembrolizumab or nivolumab plus ipilimumab as standard of care in the United Kingdom. To find early correlates of response, peripheral T cell receptor repertoires were profiled in metastatic melanoma patients before and after one cycle of checkpoint inhibitor therapy. The training cohort consisted of consecutive patients, while an additional independent group of patients from the same centre was pooled to form an external validation set.

The CDR3 contains 16 residues, cysteine and phenylalanine counted. The entry retains the CDR3 DNA only, 48 bases that are in frame from base 1. V is reduced by 4 bases and J by 6 bases, leaving a spacing of 20 bases between them. CDR1 and CDR2, per the germline V gene, are SGHRS and YFSETQ. For every bulk PBMC sample, a fixed 350 ng of DNA was loaded. Following the manufacturer instructions, the immunoSEQ TCRb Assay kit was used to amplify TCR beta CDR3 sequences from genomic DNA. The KAPA Library Quantification Kit for Illumina platforms was used to quantify the pooled libraries by qPCR. Pooled libraries were sequenced on an Illumina NextSeq 500, clustered at about 0.6-1.2 pM. From the authors' description of their analysis: Analysis of the TCR data relied on immunoSEQ ANALYZER and the R LymphoSeq package. A rearrangement efficiency score was calculated as productive divided by the sum of productive and non-productive CDR3 sequences. Clonality was measured with the Gini coefficient and diversity with the Renyi index at alpha=1, and both measures were compared pairwise between timepoints within each patient. Clonal relatedness used an edit distance of 3, and repertoire similarity used the Bhattacharyya coefficient, both computed in LymphoSeq. To classify response, a linear discriminant analysis based on week-3 changes in clonality and diversity was built with the R MASS and caret packages. As stored in TCRdb, this immuneACCESS dataset retains in-frame rearrangements with V and J assigned. A fraction of the clones does not appear; measured against another copy, unresolved V genes explain less than half of the discrepancy, and the remainder lacks a known reason. V, J and clone size are taken as reported in that table, and D and trimming were inferred from the DNA itself. Recorded for this sample are 15,000 to 20,000 clones; just over 90% of them occurred a single time. The ten largest make up about 1.8% of the sample.

With respect to this clone: No antigen is known for it. Nothing much larger sits one base from this clone, and base qualities are not available.

General study outcomes and caveats: A bifurcated reorganization of the PBMC repertoire at W3, with increased clonality or increased diversity, was observed in patients who later achieved disease control, unlike in progressors. The relatively small sample size was acknowledged as something that could potentially limit how far the results can be generalized. The study was unable to establish whether the T cell clones driving the repertoire changes were melanoma-specific or instead reflected general immune activation.

This specimen's time point label, per the study, means: pre-treatment baseline. Blood samples were collected before treatment (T0) and at week 3 (W3), after the first cycle of checkpoint blockade. Except for a couple of patients with rapid clinical progression, response was assessed 12 weeks after the first infusion by RECIST 1.1; disease control meant complete response, partial response or stable disease. Any patient who had received prior systemic cancer treatment, was on concomitant immunosuppressant therapy or had synchronous other active malignancies was excluded. To track both circulating cells and T cell turnover, TCR beta was sequenced from bulk PBMC as well as from plasma cell-free DNA. Lymphoprep and SepMate tubes were used to isolate PBMC from blood, and red cell lysis was then performed. QIAamp DNA Blood Mini kits were used to extract DNA from PBMC and from sorted T cell subsets.

Material: blood, obtained from a patient treated with checkpoint blockade. This chain joins TRBV5-1 to TRBJ2-1; the D gene assignment is perhaps TRBD1 or TRBD2, with each matching 5 bases. The source is a human donor with melanoma. The DNA sequence is as follows: TGCGCCAGCAGCCCTGTACTAGGCGAAGGGGCCAATGAGCAGTTCTTC. It is translated as CASSPVLGEGANEQFF.